The T cell receptor beta chain under discussion was sequenced for a study of blood T cells in healthy people across ages. There were at least 5 micrograms of total RNA extracted from every sample. The CDR3 length is 13 residues. Germline V gene data show CDR1 as MGHDK and CDR2 as SYGVNS. Deletions cut 3 bases from V and 3 bases from J, with 7 bases between. Study findings and constraints: When set beside aged donors, long-lived donors presented more naive CD4+ cells and higher diversity.

About this clonotype itself: Its target is unknown.

With a J-beta primer mix and a sample-barcoded 5' primer, a second PCR ran roughly 6 to 11 cycles. Each cDNA molecule, via a template-switch adaptor with 12 random nucleotides, was tagged. One entry per CDR3 protein results from TCRdb running MiXCR on the 5' RACE reads. The table lists some 1.5 million distinct CDR3 sequences, roughly two fifths of them singletons. This receptor was taken from a woman under 30 in good health. Material for sequencing was blood. The chain combines TRBV25-1 with TRBJ2-3, with D hard to call. CDR3 in amino acids: CASSDAITDTQYF. In DNA, the CDR3 is TGTGCCAGCAGTGACGCTATTACAGATACGCAGTATTTT.